The clone carrying this TCR beta chain was seen repeatedly, ten times or more. Its antigen remains unknown. The CDR3 loop spans 13 amino acids. The junction had 2 bases not matched to a gene; V was cut back by 4 bases and J by 7 bases. Germline values: CDR1 MDHEN, CDR2 SYDVKM. This entry is derived from a study of regulatory T cells in long-lasting Graves disease. Study conclusions and caveats: TRBV28 was favored in persistent disease, as were TRBJ1-2 and TRBJ2-5.

The time point is: newly diagnosed GD, antithyroid drugs for less than 3 months. After RNA was extracted from PBMCs, the TCR library was made from it. Both iRepertoire HTBI primers and Arm-PCR of CDR3 regions were used to build the TCR beta libraries. TCRdb reprocessed the multiplex PCR reads with MiXCR, giving one entry per CDR3 protein. The sample has more than 450,000 distinct CDR3 sequences, about 12% seen once. The sample was also linked to a second study, of T cells in Graves' hyperthyroidism and ophthalmopathy. As that study records: Graves' hyperthyroidism was deemed stable given no ophthalmopathy progression within 18 months.

The source material was peripheral blood mononuclear cells (PBMCs), sampled at new diagnosis, from a patient treated with antithyroid drugs. The rearrangement joins TRBV28 to TRBJ1-3; TRBD1 aligns across 9 bases. This TCR came from a woman in her thirties with Graves disease. CDR3 amino acids: CASSWDRVNTIYF. CDR3 nucleotide sequence: TGTGCCAGCAGTTGGGACAGGGTGAACACCATATATTTT.